These 24 T cell receptor beta chains share one sample of origin, sequenced in a study of blood T cell repertoires in COVID-19. Some clones are missing from TCRdb's copy, which holds only in-frame ones; the method was immunoSEQ multiplex PCR. The table shows about 120,000 clones, with roughly three quarters occurring only once. The source material was peripheral blood. The source of these receptors is a woman aged 65 to 85 with acute or convalescent COVID-19.

This chain connects TRBV6-4 to TRBJ2-2, with D perhaps matching TRBD1 (5 bases). CDR3 length: 14 amino acids. Germline V gives CDR1 MRHNA, CDR2 SNTAGT. V was trimmed by 4 bases and J by 0 bases, leaving 6 bases between them. CDR3 loop: CASSVQANTGELFF. The DNA of the CDR3 is TGTGCCAGCAGTGTACAGGCGAACACCGGGGAGCTGTTTTTT.

V usage is TRBV29-1 and J usage is TRBJ2-1; 10 bases are shared with TRBD1. Germline V gene sequence: CDR1 SQVTM, CDR2 ANQGSEA. CDR3 size: 15 residues. V shed 6 bases and J 1 base; nucleotides not matched to a gene: 6. CDR3 sequence (DNA): TGCAGCGTCGACCGGGACAGGGGATCCTACAATGAGCAGTTCTTC. Its translation: CSVDRDRGSYNEQFF.

The V call is TRBV19, the J call TRBJ2-5; 9 bases line up with TRBD1. V dropped 3 bases and J dropped 5; count of bases not matched to a gene: 4. This CDR3 is 14 amino acids long. The germline V gene encodes CDR1 LNHDA and CDR2 SQIVND (reference sequence). CDR3 protein: CASSMDRGKETQYF. The CDR3 nucleotides are TGTGCCAGTAGTATGGACAGGGGTAAGGAGACCCAGTACTTC.

This clone occurred once. The genes are TRBV6-4 and TRBJ2-3, with D perhaps matching TRBD1 (6 bases). Germline values: CDR1 MRHNA, CDR2 SNTAGT. This CDR3 is 15 amino acids long. V was pared by 3 bases and J by 1 base, with 11 bases between. The CDR3 reads CASSEVAGGTDTQYF. CDR3 coding DNA: TGTGCCAGCAGTGAGGTCGCAGGGGGCACAGATACGCAGTATTTT.

The rearrangement links TRBV7-9 to TRBJ1-6; D is possibly TRBD1 (5 bases). The CDR3 is 15 amino acids. Trimming cost V 5 bases and J 7 bases, with 15 bases left between them. Germline V lookup: CDR1 SEHNR, CDR2 FQNEAQ (reference sequence). The CDR3 region is CASSPSAGWNSPLHF. The CDR3 DNA reads TGTGCCAGCAGCCCGTCAGCAGGGTGGAATTCACCCCTCCACTTT.

This clone was seen a few times. The chain has TRBV21-1 and TRBJ2-1; TRBD2 is the table's D call and was not checked against the DNA. TRBV21-1 is given as a pseudogene. The CDR3 contains 14 residues. The CDR3 spells CASNFSGLNNEQFF. In DNA, the CDR3 is TGTGCCAGCAATTTTTCGGGACTGAACAATGAGCAGTTCTTC.

This rearrangement joins TRBV11-2 to TRBJ2-1; 12 positions agree with TRBD1. Losses at the gene ends were 5 bases for V and 10 bases for J; bases not matched to a gene: 12. Germline V gives CDR1 SGHAT, CDR2 FQNNGV. CDR3 length equals 16 residues. The CDR3 DNA is TGTGCCAGCAGCCATACTCCGGGACAGGGGGCTGGAGAGCAGTTCTTC. Protein: CASSHTPGQGAGEQFF.

Worth noting for this clone: One junction end does not reproduce the germline sequence, and a read error may be involved. V and J are TRBV19 and TRBJ2-3; D not resolved. Germline V lookup: CDR1 LNHDA, CDR2 SQIVND (reference sequence). This CDR3 region has 14 residues. In nucleotides, the CDR3 is TGTGCCGGTAGTATAAAACTTTCCACAGATACGCAGTATTTT. It codes for CAGSIKLSTDTQYF. Together with reference TRBV19 and TRBJ2-3, the CDR3 gives the full variable domain: DGGITQSPKYLFRKEGQNVTLSCEQNLNHDAMYWYRQDPGQGLRLIYYSQIVNDFQKGDIAEGYSVSREKKESFPLTVTSAQKNPTAFYLCAGSIKLSTDTQYFGPGTRLTVL.

This clone was seen more than once but under ten times. The chain joins TRBV6-5 to TRBJ1-1, with D unclear. Germline V gene data show CDR1 as MNHEY and CDR2 as SVGAGI. The CDR3 extends over 14 amino acids. V lost 0 bases to trimming and J lost 7 bases, with 12 bases between them. CDR3: CASSYSGGQNEAFF. The CDR3 bases are TGTGCCAGCAGTTACTCCGGTGGGCAGAATGAAGCTTTCTTT.

In nucleotides, the CDR3 is TGTGCCAGCAAACCGGGGAGGGTCAGGGTTGAAGCTTTCTTT. Protein: CASKPGRVRVEAFF. The chain joins TRBV11-2 to TRBJ1-1; D is possibly TRBD1 (5 bases). V lost 7 bases and J 7 bases, leaving 19 bases between the germline ends. The CDR3 is 14 residues long. Germline V gene sequence: CDR1 SGHAT, CDR2 FQNNGV.

This clone was seen a handful of times. The rearrangement joins TRBV5-1 to TRBJ2-5; the match to TRBD1 covers 7 bases. This CDR3 has 15 residues. J lost 2 bases, V lost 0 bases, and 4 bases had no gene match. CDR1 and CDR2 (germline): SGHRS, YFSETQ. CDR3 bases: TGCGCCAGCAGCTTGGAACAGGGGAAGCAAGAGACCCAGTACTTC. Its translation: CASSLEQGKQETQYF.

This clone came up once. The CDR3 DNA reads as TGTGCCAGCAGCTTTCGGCGGGGGGGCGGATATACGCAGTATTTT. Protein product: CASSFRRGGGYTQYF. The J gene is TRBJ2-3, the V gene TRBV11-2, with 9 positions matching TRBD2. The CDR3 contains 15 residues. Germline loops: CDR1 SGHAT, CDR2 FQNNGV. The J segment lost 7 bases and the V segment lost 3 bases, leaving 8 bases of the junction unmatched.

Regarding this clone: An end of the junction does not agree with germline; a read error may underlie this. The gene calls are TRBV27 and TRBJ2-7; the match to TRBD2 covers 8 bases. The length of the CDR3 is 13 residues. The V gene's germline CDR1 is MNHEY and CDR2 SMNVEV (reference sequence). The CDR3, as DNA: TGTGCCAGCAGTTTTCTTTCTCAGCGGGAGCGTTTTTTC. Its translation: CASSFLSQRERFF.

V and J are TRBV24-1 and TRBJ1-5; D unclear. The CDR3 runs 14 residues. V was shortened by 3 bases and J by 2 bases, with 7 bases between the two germline ends. Germline lookup yields CDR1 KGHDR and CDR2 SFDVKD. CDR3 protein: CATSDSGGNQPQHF. The CDR3 region has the DNA TGTGCCACCAGTGATAGCGGGGGCAATCAGCCCCAGCATTTT.

The V and J genes are TRBV10-3 and TRBJ1-1; D possibly corresponds to TRBD1 (6 bases). Trimming removed 1 base from V and 4 bases from J, with 10 bases in between. Per germline, CDR1 ENHRY and CDR2 SYGVKD. The CDR3 loop spans 14 amino acids. The DNA of the CDR3 is TGTGCCATCAGTGAGTTCACAGGGAGCACTGAAGCTTTCTTT. Its translation: CAISEFTGSTEAFF.

The rearrangement links TRBV6-5 to TRBJ2-1, with 9 nucleotides matching TRBD2. This CDR3 is 15 amino acids long. The V gene's germline CDR1 is MNHEY and CDR2 SVGAGI. Trimming took 5 bases from V and 2 from J; bases not matched to a gene: 4. The CDR3 DNA sequence: TGTGCCAGCAGTCTTAGCGGGGGACCCTACAATGAGCAGTTCTTC. Protein product: CASSLSGGPYNEQFF.

V is TRBV19 and J is TRBJ1-2; D not certain. The CDR3 length is 13 residues. The V gene's germline CDR1 is LNHDA and CDR2 SQIVND (reference sequence). Deletions cut 2 bases from V and 0 bases from J, with 4 bases between. The CDR3 loop is CASSIIANYGYTF. For the CDR3, the DNA is TGTGCCAGTAGTATAATAGCTAACTATGGCTACACCTTC.

The CDR3 region is CASSFSLFSGNTIYF. Written as DNA, the CDR3 is TGTGCCAGCAGCTTCTCACTGTTCTCTGGAAACACCATATATTTT. The chain links TRBV5-6 to TRBJ1-3; D not resolved. Per germline, CDR1 SGHDT and CDR2 YYEEEE. CDR3 length: 15 residues. Trimming removed 2 bases from V and 0 bases from J, with 9 bases in between.

CDR3 nucleotide sequence: TGCAGCGTTGAGAGGCGGGGGGGCTACACCTTC. Its protein is CSVERRGGYTF. V and J are TRBV29-1 and TRBJ1-2; D might be TRBD1 (5 bases). Per the germline V gene, CDR1 is SQVTM and CDR2 is ANQGSEA. V lost 3 bases and J 8 bases, leaving 10 bases between the germline ends. The CDR3 covers 11 residues.

This clone has only a few counts. V is TRBV5-5 and J is TRBJ1-5; no reliable D call. Germline V gives CDR1 SGHKS, CDR2 YYEKEE (reference sequence). The CDR3 extends over 15 amino acids. V was cut by 0 bases and J by 3 bases, with 10 bases left in between. As DNA, the CDR3 is TGTGCCAGCAGCTTGGGGGGAGGCCTCAATCAGCCCCAGCATTTT. It codes for CASSLGGGLNQPQHF.

The gene calls are TRBV5-4 and TRBJ2-3, with TRBD1 matching 11 bases. Per the germline V gene, CDR1 is SGHNT and CDR2 is YYREEE (reference sequence). The CDR3 has 15 amino acids. The V gene end was trimmed by 2 bases and the J gene end by 8 bases; junction bases not matched to a gene: 7. CDR3 residues: CASSLRDRGYVTQYF. As DNA, the CDR3 is TGTGCCAGCAGCTTACGGGACAGGGGGTATGTTACGCAGTATTTT.

With regard to this clone: The same CDR3 arises from other DNA sequences in this sample as well. The gene calls are TRBV18 and TRBJ2-5, with unresolved D. V was clipped by 0 bases and J by 5 bases, with 7 bases between them. The CDR3 is 13 amino acids. CDR1 KGHSH and CDR2 LQKENI come from the germline V gene. The DNA for the CDR3 is TGTGCCAGCTCACCACCATCGAGTGAGACCCAGTACTTC. Translation: CASSPPSSETQYF.

The chain carries TRBV15 and TRBJ2-1, with TRBD1 as a possible D gene (5 bases). This CDR3 region has 12 residues. Germline V gene lookup returns CDR1 LNHNV and CDR2 YYDKDF (reference sequence). Trimming stripped 9 bases from V and 2 bases from J, with 8 bases between. The CDR3 reads CATSGTYNEQFF. The CDR3 DNA sequence: TGTGCCACATCAGGGACCTACAATGAGCAGTTCTTC.

This clone was seen a handful of times. The chain combines TRBV10-2 with TRBJ1-2; D possibly corresponds to TRBD1 (5 bases). Trimming left V 3 bases short and J 2 bases short, with 7 bases between. This CDR3 contains 13 residues. CDR1 is WSHSY and CDR2 is SAAADI in the germline V gene. The CDR3 loop reads CASSDGGNYGYTF. The DNA for the CDR3 is TGCGCCAGCAGTGACGGGGGAAACTATGGCTACACCTTC.